This T cell receptor (beta chain) appears in the sequencing data of a study of OX40 agonist ivuxolimab in advanced cancers. Study-wide context: Ivuxolimab, which is an agonistic anti-OX40 (CD134) antibody, was administered to the patients.

Clones were read by immunoSEQ multiplex PCR, and TCRdb kept only the in-frame ones, dropping some. Of about 40,000 clones listed, around 87% are singletons. The CDR3 covers 13 residues. The V end lost 2 bases, the J end lost 1 base, and 5 bases lay between the germline ends. Germline V CDR1 and CDR2: KGHSH, LQKENI. Sample: CD4+ or CD8+ T cells sorted from blood, taken in a trial of the OX40 agonist ivuxolimab. The TCR was taken from an adult with an advanced solid tumor such as melanoma, head and neck, liver or kidney cancer. The V gene is TRBV18, the J gene TRBJ1-1; D possibly corresponds to TRBD1 (5 bases). The CDR3 protein is CASSPTGNTEAFF. Written as DNA, the CDR3 is TGTGCCAGCTCACCAACAGGGAACACTGAAGCTTTCTTT.